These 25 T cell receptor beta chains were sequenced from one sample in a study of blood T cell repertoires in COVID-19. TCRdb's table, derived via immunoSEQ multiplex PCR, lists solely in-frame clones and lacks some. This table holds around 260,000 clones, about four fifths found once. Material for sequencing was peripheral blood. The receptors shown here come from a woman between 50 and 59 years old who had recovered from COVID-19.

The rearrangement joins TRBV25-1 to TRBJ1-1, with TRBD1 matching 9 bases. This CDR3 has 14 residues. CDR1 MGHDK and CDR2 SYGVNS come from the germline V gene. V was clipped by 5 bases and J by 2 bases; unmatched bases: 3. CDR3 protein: CASSKTGGNTEAFF. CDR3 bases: TGTGCCAGCAGTAAGACAGGGGGAAACACTGAAGCTTTCTTT.

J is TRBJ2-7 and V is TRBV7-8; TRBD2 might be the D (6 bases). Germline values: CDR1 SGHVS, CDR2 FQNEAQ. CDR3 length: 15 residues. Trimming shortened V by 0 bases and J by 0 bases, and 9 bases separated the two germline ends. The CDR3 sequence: CASSLAHGSSYEQYF. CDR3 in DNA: TGTGCCAGCAGCTTAGCGCACGGGAGCTCCTACGAGCAGTACTTC.

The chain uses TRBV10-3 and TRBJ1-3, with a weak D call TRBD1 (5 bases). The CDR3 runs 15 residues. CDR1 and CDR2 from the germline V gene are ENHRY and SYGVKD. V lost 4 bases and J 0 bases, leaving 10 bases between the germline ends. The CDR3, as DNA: TGTGCCATCAGTGGGGGGGTGCTCTCTGGAAACACCATATATTTT. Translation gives CAISGGVLSGNTIYF.

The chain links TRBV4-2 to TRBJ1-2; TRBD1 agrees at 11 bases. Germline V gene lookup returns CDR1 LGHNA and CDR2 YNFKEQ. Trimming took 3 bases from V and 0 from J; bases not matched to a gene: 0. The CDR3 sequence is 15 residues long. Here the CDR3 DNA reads TGTGCCAGCAGCCAGGGACAGGGGGCTAACTATGGCTACACCTTC. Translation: CASSQGQGANYGYTF.

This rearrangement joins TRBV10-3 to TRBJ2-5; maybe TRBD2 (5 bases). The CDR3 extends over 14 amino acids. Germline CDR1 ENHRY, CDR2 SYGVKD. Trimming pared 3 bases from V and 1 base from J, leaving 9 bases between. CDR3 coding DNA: TGTGCCATCAGTGATCGCGGGCCCCAAGAGACCCAGTACTTC. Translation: CAISDRGPQETQYF.

The DNA of the CDR3 is TGTGCCAGCAGTTTAGGGGACAGGGTTCCTGGGGCCAACGTCCTGACTTTC. Residues: CASSLGDRVPGANVLTF. The V call is TRBV28, the J call TRBJ2-6; 9 bases are a match to TRBD1. The V segment lost 2 bases and the J segment 2 bases; nucleotides outside the gene matches: 4. There are 17 residues in the CDR3. Germline V CDR1 and CDR2: MDHEN, SYDVKM.

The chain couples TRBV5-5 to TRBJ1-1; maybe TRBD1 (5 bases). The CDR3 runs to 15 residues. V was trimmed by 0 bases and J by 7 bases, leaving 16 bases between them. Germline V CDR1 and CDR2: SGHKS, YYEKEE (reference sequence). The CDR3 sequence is CASSLDWGETSEAFF. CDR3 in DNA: TGTGCCAGCAGCTTGGACTGGGGGGAAACCAGTGAAGCTTTCTTT.

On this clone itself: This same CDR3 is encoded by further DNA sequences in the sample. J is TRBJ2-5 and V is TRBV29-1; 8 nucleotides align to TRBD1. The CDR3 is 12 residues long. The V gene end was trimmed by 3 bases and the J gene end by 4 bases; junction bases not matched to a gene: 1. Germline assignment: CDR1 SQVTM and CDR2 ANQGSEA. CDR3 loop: CSVDRGRETQYF. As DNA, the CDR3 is TGCAGCGTTGACAGGGGGCGAGAGACCCAGTACTTC.

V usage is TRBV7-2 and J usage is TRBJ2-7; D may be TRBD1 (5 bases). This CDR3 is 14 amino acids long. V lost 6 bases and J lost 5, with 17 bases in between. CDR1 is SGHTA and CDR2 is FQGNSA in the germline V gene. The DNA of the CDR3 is TGTGCCAGCAGTTTACCTTCAGGGTCCCACGAGCAGTACTTC. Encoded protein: CASSLPSGSHEQYF. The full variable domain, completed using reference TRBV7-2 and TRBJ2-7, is GAGVSQSPSNKVTEKGKDVELRCDPISGHTALYWYRQSLGQGLEFLIYFQGNSAPDKSGLPSDRFSAERTGGSVSTLTIQRTQQEDSAVYLCASSLPSGSHEQYFGPGTRLTVT.

In DNA, the CDR3 is TGCGCCAGCAGCTTGGAGACCCTAGCGGGGGTCTCCTACGAGCAGTACTTC. Its protein is CASSLETLAGVSYEQYF. This rearrangement joins TRBV5-1 to TRBJ2-7, with 10 nucleotides matching TRBD2. This CDR3 is built from 17 residues. CDR1 and CDR2 from the germline V gene are SGHRS and YFSETQ. V gave up 0 bases and J gave up 0 bases; unmatched junction bases: 6.

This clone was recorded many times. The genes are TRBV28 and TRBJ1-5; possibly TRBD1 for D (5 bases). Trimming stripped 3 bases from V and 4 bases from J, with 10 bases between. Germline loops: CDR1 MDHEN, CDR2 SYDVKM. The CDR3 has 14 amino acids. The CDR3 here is CASSLAGLNQPQHF. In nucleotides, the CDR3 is TGTGCCAGCAGTTTGGCAGGGCTAAATCAGCCCCAGCATTTT. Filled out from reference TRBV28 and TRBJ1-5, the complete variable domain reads DVKVTQSSRYLVKRTGEKVFLECVQDMDHENMFWYRQDPGLGLRLIYFSYDVKMKEKGDIPEGYSVSREKKERFSLILESASTNQTSMYLCASSLAGLNQPQHFGDGTRLSIL.

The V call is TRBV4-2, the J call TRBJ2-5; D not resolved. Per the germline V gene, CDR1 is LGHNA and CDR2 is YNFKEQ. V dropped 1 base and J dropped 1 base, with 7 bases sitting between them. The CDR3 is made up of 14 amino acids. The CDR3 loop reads CASSQVGSQETQYF. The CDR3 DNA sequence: TGTGCCAGCAGCCAAGTCGGGTCCCAAGAGACCCAGTACTTC.

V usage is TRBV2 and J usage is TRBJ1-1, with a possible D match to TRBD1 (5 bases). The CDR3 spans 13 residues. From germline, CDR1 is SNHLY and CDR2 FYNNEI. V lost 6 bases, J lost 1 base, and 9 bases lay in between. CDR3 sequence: CASSQGQNTEAFF. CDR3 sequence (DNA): TGTGCCAGCAGCCAGGGCCAGAACACTGAAGCTTTCTTT.

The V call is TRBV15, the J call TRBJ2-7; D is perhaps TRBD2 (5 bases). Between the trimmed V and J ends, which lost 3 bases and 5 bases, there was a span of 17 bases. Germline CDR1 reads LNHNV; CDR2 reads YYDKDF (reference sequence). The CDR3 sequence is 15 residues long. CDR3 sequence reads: CATSSPGIFGDEQYF. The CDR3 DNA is TGTGCCACCAGCAGCCCGGGGATCTTCGGAGACGAGCAGTACTTC.

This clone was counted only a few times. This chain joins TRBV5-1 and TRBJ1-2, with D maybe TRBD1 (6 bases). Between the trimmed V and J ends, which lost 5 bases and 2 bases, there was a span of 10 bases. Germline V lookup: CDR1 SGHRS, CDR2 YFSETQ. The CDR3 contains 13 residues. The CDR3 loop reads CASSRTDNYGYTF. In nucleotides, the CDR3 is TGCGCCAGCAGTCGGACAGACAACTATGGCTACACCTTC. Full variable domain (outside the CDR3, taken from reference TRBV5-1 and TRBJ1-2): KAGVTQTPRYLIKTRGQQVTLSCSPISGHRSVSWYQQTPGQGLQFLFEYFSETQRNKGNFPGRFSGRQFSNSRSEMNVSTLELGDSALYLCASSRTDNYGYTFGSGTRLTVV.

CDR3 region: CASSYGVRGSYEQYF. CDR3 sequence (DNA): TGTGCCAGCAGTTACGGGGTTCGGGGGTCCTACGAGCAGTACTTC. The chain is built from TRBV6-5 and TRBJ2-7, with D possibly TRBD2 on 6 matching bases. In germline, CDR1 is MNHEY, CDR2 SVGAGI. V dropped 2 bases and J dropped 1 base, with 12 bases sitting between them. The CDR3 contains 15 residues.

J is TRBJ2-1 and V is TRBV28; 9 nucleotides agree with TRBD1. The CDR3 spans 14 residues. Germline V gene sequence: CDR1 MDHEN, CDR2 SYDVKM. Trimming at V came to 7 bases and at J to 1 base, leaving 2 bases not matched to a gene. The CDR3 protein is CASKGQGSYNEQFF. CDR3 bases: TGTGCCAGCAAGGGACAGGGTTCCTACAATGAGCAGTTCTTC.

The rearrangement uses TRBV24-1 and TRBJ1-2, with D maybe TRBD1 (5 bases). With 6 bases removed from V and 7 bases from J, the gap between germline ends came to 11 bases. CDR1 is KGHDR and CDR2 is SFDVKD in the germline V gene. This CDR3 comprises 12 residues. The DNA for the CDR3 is TGTGCCACCAGTTCAGCGGGGGGTGGCTACACCTTC. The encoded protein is CATSSAGGGYTF.

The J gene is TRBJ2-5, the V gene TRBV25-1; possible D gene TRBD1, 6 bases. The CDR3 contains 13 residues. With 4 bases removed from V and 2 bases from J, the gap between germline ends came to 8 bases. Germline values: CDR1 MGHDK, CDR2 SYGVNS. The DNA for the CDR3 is TGTGCCAGCAGTGTCAGGGGACAAGAGACCCAGTACTTC. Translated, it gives CASSVRGQETQYF.

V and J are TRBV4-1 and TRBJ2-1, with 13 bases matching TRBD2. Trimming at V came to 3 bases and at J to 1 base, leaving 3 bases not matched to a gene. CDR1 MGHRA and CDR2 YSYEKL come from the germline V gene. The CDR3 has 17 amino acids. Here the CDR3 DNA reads TGCGCCAGCAGCCACCGGACTAGCGGGAGATCCTACAATGAGCAGTTCTTC. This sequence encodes CASSHRTSGRSYNEQFF.

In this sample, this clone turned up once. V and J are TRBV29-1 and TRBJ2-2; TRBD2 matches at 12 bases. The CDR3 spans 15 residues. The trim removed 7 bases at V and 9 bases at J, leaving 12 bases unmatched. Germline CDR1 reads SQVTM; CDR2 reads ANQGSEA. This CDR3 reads CSAATSGGTYRELFF. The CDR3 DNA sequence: TGCAGCGCTGCTACTAGCGGGGGGACGTACCGGGAGCTGTTTTTT.

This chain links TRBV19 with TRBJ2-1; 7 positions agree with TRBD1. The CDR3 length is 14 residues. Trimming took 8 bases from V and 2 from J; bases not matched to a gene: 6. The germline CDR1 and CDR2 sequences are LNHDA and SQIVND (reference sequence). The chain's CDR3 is CASRRGGPYNEQFF. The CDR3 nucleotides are TGTGCCAGTCGGAGAGGGGGCCCCTACAATGAGCAGTTCTTC.

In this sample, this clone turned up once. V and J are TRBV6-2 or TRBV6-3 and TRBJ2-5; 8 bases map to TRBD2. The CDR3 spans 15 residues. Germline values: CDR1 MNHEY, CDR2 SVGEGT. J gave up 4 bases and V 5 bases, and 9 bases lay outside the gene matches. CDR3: CASSQLAVGGETQYF. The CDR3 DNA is TGTGCCAGCAGTCAACTAGCGGTGGGGGGAGAGACCCAGTACTTC.

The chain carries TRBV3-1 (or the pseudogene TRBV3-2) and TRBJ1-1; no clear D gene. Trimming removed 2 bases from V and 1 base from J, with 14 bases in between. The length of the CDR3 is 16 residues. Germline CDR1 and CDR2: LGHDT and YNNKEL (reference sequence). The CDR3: CASSQNRAGKNTEAFF. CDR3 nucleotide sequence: TGTGCCAGCAGCCAAAACAGAGCTGGCAAGAACACTGAAGCTTTCTTT.

CDR3 loop: CASSGVGRRTEAFF. In DNA, the CDR3 is TGTGCCAGCAGCGGTGTGGGGCGACGGACTGAAGCTTTCTTT. The V gene is TRBV5-5, the J gene TRBJ1-1; D is perhaps TRBD1 (5 bases). The germline CDR1 and CDR2 sequences are SGHKS and YYEKEE (reference sequence). This CDR3 has 14 residues. V was trimmed by 4 bases and J by 5 bases, leaving 15 bases between them.